One sample yielded the 16 T cell receptor beta chains listed below, sequenced in a study of Graves' ophthalmopathy and Graves' hyperthyroidism. Amplification from RNA transcripts yielded the TCR beta CDR3 regions. First-round RT-PCR relied on HTBI primers, and a second-round multiplex PCR came next. Each CDR3 protein is one row after TCRdb ran MiXCR on the multiplex PCR reads. This table holds 200,000 to 250,000 distinct CDR3 sequences, approximately 28% found once. Sequenced sample: peripheral blood. These receptors were taken from a middle-aged man with Graves' ophthalmopathy.

In its sample, this clonotype was seen many times. This sequence joins TRBV27 and TRBJ1-1, with a possible D match to TRBD1 (6 bases). CDR3 length equals 16 residues. Between the trimmed V and J ends, which lost 2 bases and 4 bases, there was a span of 17 bases. CDR1 MNHEY and CDR2 SMNVEV come from the germline V gene (reference sequence). The CDR3 is CASSLRVGGLGTEAFF. In DNA, the CDR3 is TGTGCCAGCAGTTTACGGGTAGGGGGGCTCGGCACTGAAGCTTTCTTT.

This clonotype was counted at least ten times. This chain connects TRBV9 to TRBJ2-7, with D uncertain. The CDR3 length is 13 residues. Germline-derived CDR1 and CDR2 are SGDLS and YYNGEE. V was cut by 4 bases and J by 6 bases, with 14 bases left in between. The CDR3 reads CASSPLDLGEQYF. The CDR3 DNA follows: TGTGCCAGCAGCCCCCTCGACTTAGGCGAGCAGTACTTC.

V gene TRBV12-3 or TRBV12-4 combines with J gene TRBJ1-2; D perhaps matches TRBD1 (5 bases). The CDR3 loop spans 14 amino acids. Trimming stripped 3 bases from V and 9 bases from J, with 17 bases between. CDR3 sequence: CASSLDLKGVSYTF. Written as DNA, the CDR3 is TGTGCCAGCAGTTTGGATTTAAAAGGGGTTAGCTACACCTTC.

The chain recombines TRBV12-3 or TRBV12-4 with TRBJ2-5, with 8 bases fitting TRBD1. The J segment lost 5 bases and the V segment lost 1 base, leaving 6 bases of the junction unmatched. This CDR3 comprises 15 residues. The CDR3 protein is CASSLGDRGIETQYF. The CDR3, as DNA: TGTGCCAGCAGTTTAGGTGACAGGGGAATTGAGACCCAGTACTTC.

This clonotype was observed at least ten times. The chain has TRBV30 and TRBJ2-5; D is possibly TRBD1 or TRBD2 (5 bases each). The CDR3 is 15 amino acids. Germline CDR1 and CDR2: GTSNPN and SVGIG (reference sequence). Trimming pared 0 bases from V and 1 base from J, leaving 12 bases between. CDR3 residues: CAWSVLEGPQETQYF. For the CDR3, the DNA is TGTGCCTGGAGTGTACTTGAGGGACCCCAAGAGACCCAGTACTTC.

This clonotype was found many times. This chain uses TRBV7-8 with TRBJ1-6; D is unclear. The CDR3 totals 13 residues. V lost 5 bases, J lost 10 bases, and 12 bases lay in between. CDR1 is SGHVS, CDR2 FQNEAQ, per germline. The CDR3 loop is CASSPRDRSPLHF. The CDR3, as DNA: TGTGCCAGCAGCCCCCGGGATAGGTCACCCCTCCACTTT.

The chain combines TRBV28 with TRBJ1-1, with D perhaps TRBD1 (5 bases). This CDR3 region has 14 residues. Trimming left V 6 bases short and J 1 base short, with 12 bases between. CDR1 and CDR2 from the germline V gene are MDHEN and SYDVKM. CDR3 sequence (DNA): TGTGCCAGCAGCCTGGGACTTCCGAACACTGAAGCTTTCTTT. It yields the protein CASSLGLPNTEAFF.

This chain links TRBV6-1 with TRBJ2-2; possibly TRBD2 for D (5 bases). The CDR3 runs 16 residues. Germline assignment: CDR1 MNHNS and CDR2 SASEGT. Trimming cost V 5 bases and J 5 bases, with 18 bases left between them. The CDR3 here is CASSRDNGRGTGELFF. DNA for the CDR3: TGTGCCAGCAGTCGGGATAACGGGCGAGGGACCGGGGAGCTGTTTTTT.

This chain links TRBV19 with TRBJ1-5; 10 bases match TRBD1. V lost 9 bases and J lost 0; bases outside the gene matches: 5. Germline CDR1 and CDR2: LNHDA and SQIVND (reference sequence). The CDR3 is made up of 15 amino acids. This CDR3 is CASHRQGASNQPQHF. CDR3 nucleotide sequence: TGTGCCAGCCATCGACAGGGGGCTAGCAATCAGCCCCAGCATTTT.

This clonotype occurred many times. V is TRBV12-3 or TRBV12-4 and J is TRBJ2-7; D is undetermined. The CDR3 loop spans 13 amino acids. The V end lost 2 bases, the J end lost 6 bases, and 11 bases lay between the germline ends. DNA for the CDR3: TGTGCCAGCAGTTTAATTCCGGATGGCGAGCAGTACTTC. Its translation is CASSLIPDGEQYF.

The chain combines TRBV6-1 with TRBJ1-6; 8 bases match TRBD1. This CDR3 has 18 amino acids. With V trimmed by 1 base and J by 5 bases, 10 bases remained unmatched. Per the germline V gene, CDR1 is MNHNS and CDR2 is SASEGT. The CDR3 DNA reads TGTGCCAGCAGTGAAGAGGGGACTCGGACAGGGAATAATTCACCCCTCCACTTT. As protein: CASSEEGTRTGNNSPLHF.

This clonotype was recorded at least ten times. The V gene is TRBV29-1, the J gene TRBJ2-7; D not certain. CDR1 is SQVTM, CDR2 ANQGSEA, per germline. The CDR3 has 11 residues. Trimming removed 3 bases from V and 5 bases from J, with 8 bases in between. CDR3: CSVDVLDEQYF. CDR3 nucleotide sequence: TGCAGCGTTGACGTACTGGACGAGCAGTACTTC.

This clonotype was detected many times. The rearrangement uses TRBV7-9 and TRBJ2-7; tentatively, D is TRBD1 (6 bases). This CDR3 is 14 amino acids long. In germline, CDR1 is SEHNR, CDR2 FQNEAQ (reference sequence). V was shortened by 4 bases and J by 3 bases, with 13 bases between the two germline ends. The CDR3, as DNA: TGTGCCAGCAGCTCCTTGGACAGCCGCTACGAGCAGTACTTC. It yields the protein CASSSLDSRYEQYF.

The chain has TRBV24-1 and TRBJ1-1; possibly TRBD1 for D (5 bases). The CDR3 extends over 13 amino acids. V lost 9 bases and J lost 4, with 14 bases in between. Germline assignment: CDR1 KGHDR and CDR2 SFDVKD. Written as DNA, the CDR3 is TGTGCCACCCGCCTGGGACGGGGCACTGAAGCTTTCTTT. It translates to CATRLGRGTEAFF.

This clonotype has at least ten counts. This is likely a read error, given that the CDR3 carries no conserved phenylalanine or tryptophan at its end. The chain links TRBV5-5 to TRBJ1-1, with D perhaps TRBD1 (5 bases). Germline V lookup: CDR1 SGHKS, CDR2 YYEKEE (reference sequence). The CDR3 sequence is 14 residues long. Trimming took 2 bases from V and 2 from J, leaving 10 bases between them. This CDR3 is CASSFQGLNTEAFL. The CDR3 nucleotides read TGTGCCAGCAGCTTCCAGGGCCTTAACACTGAAGCTTTCCTT.

The chain uses TRBV6-1 and TRBJ1-2; TRBD1 matches 9 bases. Germline V gives CDR1 MNHNS, CDR2 SASEGT. This CDR3 comprises 13 residues. With V trimmed by 2 bases and J by 6 bases, 1 base remained unmatched. Written as DNA, the CDR3 is TGTGCCAGCAGTGAAAGGACAGGGGATGGCTACACCTTC. Translating it yields CASSERTGDGYTF.